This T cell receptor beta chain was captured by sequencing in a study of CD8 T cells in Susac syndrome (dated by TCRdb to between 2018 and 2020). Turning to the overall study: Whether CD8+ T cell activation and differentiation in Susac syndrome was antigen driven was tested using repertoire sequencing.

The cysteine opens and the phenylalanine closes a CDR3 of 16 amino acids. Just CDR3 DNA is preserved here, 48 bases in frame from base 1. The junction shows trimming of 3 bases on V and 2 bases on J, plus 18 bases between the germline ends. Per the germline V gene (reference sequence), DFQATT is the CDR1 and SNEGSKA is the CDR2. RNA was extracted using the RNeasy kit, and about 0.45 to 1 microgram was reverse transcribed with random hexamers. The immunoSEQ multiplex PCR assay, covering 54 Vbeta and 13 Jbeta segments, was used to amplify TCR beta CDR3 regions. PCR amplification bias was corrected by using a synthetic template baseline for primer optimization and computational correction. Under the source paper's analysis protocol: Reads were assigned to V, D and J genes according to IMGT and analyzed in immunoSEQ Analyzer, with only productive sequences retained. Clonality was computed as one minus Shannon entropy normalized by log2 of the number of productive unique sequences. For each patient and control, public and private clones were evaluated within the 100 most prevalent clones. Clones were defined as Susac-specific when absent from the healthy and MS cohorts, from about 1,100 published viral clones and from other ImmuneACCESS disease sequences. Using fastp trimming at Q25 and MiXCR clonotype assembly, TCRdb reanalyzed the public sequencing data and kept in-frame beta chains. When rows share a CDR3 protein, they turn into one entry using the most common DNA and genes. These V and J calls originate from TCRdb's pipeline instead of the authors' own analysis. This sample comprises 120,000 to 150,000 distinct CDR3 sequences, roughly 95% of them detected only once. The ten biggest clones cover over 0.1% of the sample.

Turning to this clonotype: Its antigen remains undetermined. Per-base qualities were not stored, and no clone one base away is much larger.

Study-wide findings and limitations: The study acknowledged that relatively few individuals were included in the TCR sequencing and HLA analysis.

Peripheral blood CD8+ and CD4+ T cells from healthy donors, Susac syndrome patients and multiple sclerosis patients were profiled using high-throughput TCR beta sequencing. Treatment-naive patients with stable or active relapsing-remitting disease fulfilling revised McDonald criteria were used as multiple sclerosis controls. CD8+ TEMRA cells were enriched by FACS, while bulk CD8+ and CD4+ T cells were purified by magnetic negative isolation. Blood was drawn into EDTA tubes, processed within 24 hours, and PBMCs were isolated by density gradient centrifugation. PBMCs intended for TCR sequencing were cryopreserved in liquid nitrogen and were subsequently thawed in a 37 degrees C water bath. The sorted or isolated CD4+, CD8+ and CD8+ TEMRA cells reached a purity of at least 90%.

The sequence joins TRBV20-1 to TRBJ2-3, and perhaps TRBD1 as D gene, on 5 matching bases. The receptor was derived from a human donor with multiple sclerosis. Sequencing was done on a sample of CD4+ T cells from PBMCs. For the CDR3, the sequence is CSARGLGGADTDTQYF. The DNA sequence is TGCAGTGCTAGGGGCCTCGGTGGGGCCGACACAGATACGCAGTATTTT.